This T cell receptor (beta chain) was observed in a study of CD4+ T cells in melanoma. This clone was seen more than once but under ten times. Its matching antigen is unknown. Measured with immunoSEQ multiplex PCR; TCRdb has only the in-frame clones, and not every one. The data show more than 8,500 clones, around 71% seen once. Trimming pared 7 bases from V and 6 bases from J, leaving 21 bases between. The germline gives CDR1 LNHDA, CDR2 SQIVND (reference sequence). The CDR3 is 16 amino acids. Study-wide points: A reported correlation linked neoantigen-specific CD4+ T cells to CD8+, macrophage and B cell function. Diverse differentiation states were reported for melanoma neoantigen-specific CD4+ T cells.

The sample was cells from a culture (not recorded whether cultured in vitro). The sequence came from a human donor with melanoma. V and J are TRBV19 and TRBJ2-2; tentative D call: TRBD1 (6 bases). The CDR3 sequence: CASTRDTRRPPGELFF. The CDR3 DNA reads TGTGCCAGTACCCGGGACACAAGAAGACCTCCCGGGGAGCTGTTTTTT.